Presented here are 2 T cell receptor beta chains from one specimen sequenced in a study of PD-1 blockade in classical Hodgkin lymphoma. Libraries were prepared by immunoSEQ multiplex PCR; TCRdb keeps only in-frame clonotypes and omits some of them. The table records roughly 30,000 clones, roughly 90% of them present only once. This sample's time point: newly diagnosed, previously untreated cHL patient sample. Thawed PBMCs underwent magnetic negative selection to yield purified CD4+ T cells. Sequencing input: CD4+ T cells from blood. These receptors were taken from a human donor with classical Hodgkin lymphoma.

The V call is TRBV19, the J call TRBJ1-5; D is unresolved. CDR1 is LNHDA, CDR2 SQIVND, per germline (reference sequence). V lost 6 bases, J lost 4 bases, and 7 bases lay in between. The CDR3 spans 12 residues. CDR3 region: CASRQINQPQHF. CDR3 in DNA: TGTGCCAGTAGACAAATTAATCAGCCCCAGCATTTT.

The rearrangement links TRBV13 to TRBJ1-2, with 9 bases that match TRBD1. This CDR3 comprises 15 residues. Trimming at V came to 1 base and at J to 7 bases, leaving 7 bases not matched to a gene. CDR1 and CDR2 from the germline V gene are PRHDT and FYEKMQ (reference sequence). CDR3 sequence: CASSLEPQTGGGYTF. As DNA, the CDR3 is TGTGCCAGCAGCTTAGAACCTCAGACAGGGGGTGGCTACACCTTC.